A single sample gave rise to the 24 T cell receptor beta chains below, sequenced in a study of human T cells and chemical hapten exposure. TCRdb re-derived calls from the RACE reads in MiXCR, one entry per CDR3 protein. In the table there are some 64,000 distinct CDR3 sequences, around 10% of which are singletons. Specified time point: patch test 3, about 24 weeks after DPC sensitization. Specified treatment: therapeutic diphenylcyclopropenone sensitization with weekly scalp DPC. The sequencing used whole blood, collected in connection with sensitization to the hapten diphenylcyclopropenone (DPC). The receptor set was obtained from a woman in her twenties or thirties with alopecia areata. Some clones in this sample may be carry-over from other donors' samples.

The chain has TRBV6-5 and TRBJ2-3; 7 bases match TRBD1. The CDR3 extends over 15 amino acids. Trimming removed 5 bases from V and 1 base from J; junction bases left unmatched: 6. Germline V lookup: CDR1 MNHEY, CDR2 SVGAGI. The CDR3 DNA is TGTGCCAGCAGTCTCGGGACAGTGGGCACAGATACGCAGTATTTT. The encoded protein is CASSLGTVGTDTQYF.

This clonotype occurred a few times. J is TRBJ1-3 and V is TRBV6-6, with unresolved D. The germline CDR1 and CDR2 sequences are MNHNY and SVGAGI (reference sequence). The CDR3 consists of 15 residues. V lost 6 bases, J lost 0 bases, and 12 bases lay in between. DNA of the CDR3: TGTGCCAGCAGGCCAAAGGCGAACTCTGGAAACACCATATATTTT. The encoded protein is CASRPKANSGNTIYF.

This chain uses TRBV20-1 with TRBJ2-7; TRBD2 is a possible D gene (6 bases). The germline gives CDR1 DFQATT, CDR2 SNEGSKA (reference sequence). Trimming stripped 6 bases from V and 2 bases from J, with 14 bases between. CDR3 length: 13 residues. In nucleotides, the CDR3 is TGCAGTGCCAGTAGCGGCCCCCCCTACGAGCAGTACTTC. Residues: CSASSGPPYEQYF.

This clonotype was recorded at least ten times. The chain links TRBV5-6 to TRBJ1-1; 9 nucleotides agree with TRBD1. The germline V gene has CDR1 SGHDT and CDR2 YYEEEE. The CDR3 length is 16 residues. Trimming at V came to 4 bases and at J to 7 bases, leaving 14 bases not matched to a gene. CDR3 in amino acids: CASSPTGGPKAGEAFF. The CDR3 DNA reads as TGTGCCAGCAGCCCTACAGGGGGCCCCAAGGCCGGTGAAGCTTTCTTT.

This clonotype has at least ten counts. The genes are TRBV5-1 and TRBJ1-1; 7 bases are a match to TRBD1. The CDR3 has 15 residues. CDR1 SGHRS and CDR2 YFSETQ come from the germline V gene. V shed 0 bases and J 0 bases; nucleotides not matched to a gene: 2. CDR3 nucleotides: TGCGCCAGCAGCTTGGCAGGGACAGTGAACACTGAAGCTTTCTTT. This gives the protein CASSLAGTVNTEAFF.

This clonotype was detected a few times. This chain links TRBV15 with TRBJ2-3; D uncertain. The CDR3 is 13 amino acids. Trimming shortened V by 1 base and J by 2 bases, and 4 bases separated the two germline ends. CDR1 and CDR2 (germline): LNHNV, YYDKDF (reference sequence). The CDR3 sequence is CATSRVITDTQYF. The CDR3 DNA is TGTGCCACCAGCAGAGTTATCACAGATACGCAGTATTTT.

This clonotype was recorded many times. V gene TRBV7-2 combines with J gene TRBJ1-6; tentatively, D is TRBD1 (5 bases). Trimming cost V 0 bases and J 5 bases, with 8 bases left between them. Per the germline V gene, CDR1 is SGHTA and CDR2 is FQGNSA. The CDR3 covers 15 residues. Written as DNA, the CDR3 is TGTGCCAGCAGCTTAGCGGGACGGAATAATTCACCCCTCCACTTT. It translates to CASSLAGRNNSPLHF.

V gene TRBV10-3 combines with J gene TRBJ2-7, with D unclear. V gave up 4 bases and J gave up 7 bases, with 8 bases separating them. The CDR3 extends over 11 amino acids. Germline loops: CDR1 ENHRY, CDR2 SYGVKD. CDR3 DNA: TGTGCCATCAGTGTTAAGGGAGAGCAGTACTTC. Its protein product is CAISVKGEQYF.

The chain joins TRBV29-1 to TRBJ2-1; D uncertain. V shed 7 bases and J shed 9 bases, with 19 bases lying between them. Germline V gene data show CDR1 as SQVTM and CDR2 as ANQGSEA. CDR3 length: 13 amino acids. CDR3: CSATIRGIGEQFF. The DNA for the CDR3 is TGCAGCGCCACCATCCGTGGGATCGGTGAGCAGTTCTTC.

Only a few counts were recorded for this clonotype. The V gene is TRBV6-5, the J gene TRBJ2-2; TRBD1 matches 10 bases. The V gene end was trimmed by 7 bases and the J gene end by 3 bases; junction bases not matched to a gene: 5. This CDR3 is 15 amino acids long. The germline gives CDR1 MNHEY, CDR2 SVGAGI. CDR3 sequence (DNA): TGTGCCAGCACTACCGGGACAGGGGACACCGGGGAGCTGTTTTTT. Protein product: CASTTGTGDTGELFF.

This clonotype was observed a few times. The genes are TRBV28 and TRBJ2-7; D assignment may be TRBD1 or TRBD2 (5 bases each). Deletions cut 3 bases from V and 2 bases from J, with 14 bases between. This CDR3 contains 15 residues. The germline CDR1 and CDR2 sequences are MDHEN and SYDVKM. CDR3 protein: CASSFGSGATYEQYF. The CDR3 nucleotides read TGTGCCAGCAGTTTTGGCTCCGGGGCCACCTACGAGCAGTACTTC.

Many counts were recorded for this clonotype. This chain links TRBV7-6 with TRBJ2-1; D remains unclear. The CDR3 totals 12 residues. Trimming removed 5 bases from V and 7 bases from J, with 9 bases in between. Per the germline V gene, CDR1 is SGHVS and CDR2 is FNYEAQ. DNA of the CDR3: TGTGCCAGCAGCCTCAATGGGAATGAGCAGTTCTTC. Amino acids: CASSLNGNEQFF.

This clonotype was observed a handful of times. This rearrangement joins TRBV13 to TRBJ2-1, with 9 nucleotides matching TRBD2. This CDR3 is 17 amino acids long. V was pared by 5 bases and J by 4 bases, with 12 bases of the junction left unmatched. Germline assignment: CDR1 PRHDT and CDR2 FYEKMQ (reference sequence). CDR3 nucleotide sequence: TGTGCCAGCAGCCGACCCCCGGGACTAGCAGTATACAATGAGCAGTTCTTC. Translated, it gives CASSRPPGLAVYNEQFF.

The rearrangement uses TRBV29-1 and TRBJ2-2; tentatively, D is TRBD2 (5 bases). V gave up 2 bases and J gave up 5 bases, with 12 bases separating them. This CDR3 is 14 amino acids long. Germline V gives CDR1 SQVTM, CDR2 ANQGSEA. The CDR3 bases are TGCAGCGTTGAAAGCGGTCCTGGGACCGGGGAGCTGTTTTTT. Its translation: CSVESGPGTGELFF.

There are a few counts of this clonotype. The genes are TRBV18 and TRBJ1-1; a possible D gene is TRBD1 (5 bases). Trimming removed 6 bases from V and 1 base from J, with 15 bases in between. CDR3 length: 15 amino acids. Looked up from germline, CDR1 is KGHSH and CDR2 is LQKENI. CDR3 in DNA: TGTGCCAGCTCCCCCAACTGGGGGGGGAACACTGAAGCTTTCTTT. It codes for CASSPNWGGNTEAFF.

The J gene is TRBJ1-2, the V gene TRBV7-2, with D maybe TRBD1 (6 bases). Germline V gives CDR1 SGHTA, CDR2 FQGNSA. The V gene lost 5 bases and the J gene lost 5 bases, with 21 bases spanning the gap. The CDR3 is 16 amino acids. CDR3 bases: TGTGCCAGCAGCACTCAGGGGCTGGGGGACCTATATGGCTACACCTTC. Translation gives CASSTQGLGDLYGYTF.

This clonotype was picked up many times. The chain has TRBV6-2 or TRBV6-3 and TRBJ2-6; D uncertain. V lost 6 bases to trimming and J lost 4 bases, with 16 bases between them. Germline lookup yields CDR1 MNHEY and CDR2 SVGEGT. This CDR3 is built from 16 residues. The CDR3 here is CASRPGWGTGANVLTF. The CDR3 nucleotides read TGTGCCAGCAGACCCGGCTGGGGAACCGGGGCCAACGTCCTGACTTTC.

The V and J genes are TRBV5-1 and TRBJ1-4, with 7 bases aligning to TRBD1. The CDR3 loop spans 14 amino acids. CDR1 and CDR2 (germline): SGHRS, YFSETQ. V gave up 4 bases and J gave up 8 bases; unmatched junction bases: 8. The CDR3 here is CASSAGQVEEKLFF. The CDR3 DNA sequence: TGCGCCAGCAGCGCCGGACAGGTTGAGGAAAAACTGTTTTTT. The full variable domain, in which reference TRBV5-1 and TRBJ1-4 provide the parts outside the CDR3, is KAGVTQTPRYLIKTRGQQVTLSCSPISGHRSVSWYQQTPGQGLQFLFEYFSETQRNKGNFPGRFSGRQFSNSRSEMNVSTLELGDSALYLCASSAGQVEEKLFFGSGTQLSVL.

This clonotype is labeled medium-sized. One junction end does not reproduce the germline sequence, and a read error may be involved. V gene TRBV5-1 combines with J gene TRBJ2-5; D is ambiguous. Per germline, CDR1 SGHRS and CDR2 YFSETQ. This CDR3 is built from 12 residues. The CDR3 reads CASSLNQETQYF. As DNA, the CDR3 is TGTGCCAGCAGCTTAAACCAAGAGACCCAGTACTTC.

The chain uses TRBV4-3 and TRBJ1-2; D is possibly TRBD1 (5 bases). CDR1 is LGHNA, CDR2 YSLEER, per germline. Trimming took 0 bases from V and 0 from J, leaving 8 bases between them. The CDR3 loop spans 15 amino acids. CDR3 amino acids: CASSQDARANYGYTF. CDR3 in DNA: TGCGCCAGCAGCCAAGATGCCAGGGCTAACTATGGCTACACCTTC.

This clonotype was picked up a small number of times. The chain recombines TRBV4-1 with TRBJ2-4; D unresolved. From germline, CDR1 is MGHRA and CDR2 YSYEKL. With 3 bases removed from V and 2 bases from J, the gap between germline ends came to 8 bases. The CDR3 length is 14 residues. In DNA form, the CDR3 reads TGCGCCAGCAGCCATCTGTCTTCCAAAAACATTCAGTACTTC. It codes for CASSHLSSKNIQYF.

This clonotype was picked up many times. The rearrangement links TRBV12-3 or TRBV12-4 to TRBJ2-5; maybe TRBD2 (5 bases). The CDR3 extends over 13 amino acids. V dropped 3 bases and J dropped 4 bases, with 9 bases sitting between them. CDR3 in DNA: TGTGCCAGCAGTTTCTTGGAGGCAGAGACCCAGTACTTC. Its protein is CASSFLEAETQYF.

The rearrangement links TRBV29-1 to TRBJ1-5; D gene uncertain. CDR1 is SQVTM, CDR2 ANQGSEA, per germline. The CDR3 sequence is 12 residues long. With 7 bases removed from V and 6 bases from J, the gap between germline ends came to 13 bases. The CDR3 DNA sequence: TGCAGCGCCGGACTTATGGGTCAGCCCCAGCATTTT. The encoded protein is CSAGLMGQPQHF.

There are many counts of this clonotype. The CDR3 DNA reads TGTGCCAGCAGTTTCCCCCTTGGGACCCAGTACTTC. It specifies CASSFPLGTQYF. The chain has TRBV28 and TRBJ2-5; D uncertain. Trimming pared 3 bases from V and 7 bases from J, leaving 9 bases between. Germline V gives CDR1 MDHEN, CDR2 SYDVKM. CDR3 length: 12 amino acids.